The 14 T cell receptor beta chains reported below all come from one sample, sequenced in a study of T-cell reconstitution after alpha-beta-depleted transplantation in children listed by TCRdb under 2016. This sample's treatment or condition label indicates: allogeneic hematopoietic cell transplantation with graft depleted of TCRalphabeta T cells and CD19 B cells. Library creation used PCR. Sequencing used an Illumina HiSeq 2500. TCR libraries were prepared with molecular barcoding, using unique molecular identifiers to normalize TCRbeta repertoire quantification. Through fastp at Q25 and MiXCR, TCRdb rebuilt clones from the public reads, retaining in-frame beta chains. Every distinct CDR3 protein forms one entry, paired with its most common genes and DNA. The sample records hundreds of thousands of distinct CDR3 sequences, around a sixth of which are singletons. Around 45% of the sample comes from the top ten.

The starting material was PBMCs, mostly from graft donor cells, obtained 360 days after TCRalphabeta/CD19-depleted stem cell transplant. The source is a male patient aged 2-10 years who had a stem cell transplant for acute lymphoblastic leukemia, so the T cells may come from the graft donor.

Comments on this clonotype: At one end, the junction sequence differs from germline, possibly due to a read error. The rearrangement links TRBV10-3 to TRBJ2-7; 7 nucleotides align to TRBD2. The CDR3 loop spans 11 amino acids. Germline CDR1 reads ENHRY; CDR2 reads SYGVKD. The CDR3 region is CAISDTSAIFF. In DNA, the CDR3 is TGTGCCATCAGTGACACTAGCGCCATTTTCTTC.

The chain is built from TRBV7-6 and TRBJ2-1, with D possibly called TRBD1 or TRBD2 (6 bases each). In germline, CDR1 is SGHVS, CDR2 FNYEAQ. The CDR3 covers 15 residues. The ends were cut back, 6 bases at V and 4 bases at J, with 16 bases in the middle. CDR3 coding DNA: TGTGCCAGCAGTAGGGGGGCGGGTCCTTACAATGAGCAGTTCTTC. Translating it yields CASSRGAGPYNEQFF.

This clonotype was seen at least ten times. The CDR3 nucleotides are TGCGCCTTCGGGGACCACGAGCAGTACTTC. Its translation: CAFGDHEQYF. The chain couples TRBV29-1 to TRBJ2-7; perhaps D is TRBD1 or TRBD2 (5 bases each). The germline V gene encodes CDR1 SQVTM and CDR2 ANQGSEA. This CDR3 has 10 amino acids.

The CDR3 protein is CASSFYGTMNEQYF. DNA for the CDR3: TGTGCCAGCAGCTTCTACGGGACTATGAACGAGCAGTACTTC. J is TRBJ2-7 and V is TRBV7-2, with TRBD2 matching over 7 bases. Losses at the gene ends were 3 bases for V and 5 bases for J; bases not matched to a gene: 7. The length of the CDR3 is 14 residues. Germline lookup yields CDR1 SGHTA and CDR2 FQGNSA.

This clonotype occurred many times. The chain joins TRBV20-1 to TRBJ1-1, with 8 bases lining up with TRBD1. V shed 1 base and J 1 base; nucleotides not matched to a gene: 2. The germline V gene has CDR1 DFQATT and CDR2 SNEGSKA (reference sequence). The CDR3 loop spans 14 amino acids. CDR3 sequence reads: CSARVTGANTEAFF. In nucleotides, the CDR3 is TGCAGTGCTAGAGTGACAGGGGCGAACACTGAAGCTTTCTTT.

This clonotype showed up just a few times. This chain links TRBV11-2 with TRBJ2-3, with TRBD1 matching over 9 bases. The germline V gene has CDR1 SGHAT and CDR2 FQNNGV. V was clipped by 3 bases and J by 6 bases; unmatched bases: 4. This CDR3 spans 14 amino acids. In DNA, the CDR3 is TGTGCCAGCAGCTTCCACAGGGGGCGGGATACGCAGTATTTT. Encoded protein: CASSFHRGRDTQYF.

This clonotype was counted a few times. The chain has TRBV9 and TRBJ2-1; D might be TRBD2 (6 bases). Trimming cost V 0 bases and J 5 bases, with 12 bases left between them. This CDR3 has 15 residues. Germline V gene sequence: CDR1 SGDLS, CDR2 YYNGEE. CDR3 amino acids: CASSVVPTRDNEQFF. The CDR3 region has the DNA TGTGCCAGCAGCGTAGTCCCGACTAGGGACAATGAGCAGTTCTTC. Full variable domain (outside the CDR3, taken from reference TRBV9 and TRBJ2-1): DSGVTQTPKHLITATGQRVTLRCSPRSGDLSVYWYQQSLDQGLQFLIQYYNGEERAKGNILERFSAQQFPDLHSELNLSSLELGDSALYFCASSVVPTRDNEQFFGPGTRLTVL.

This clonotype turned up a few times. The chain recombines TRBV5-1 with TRBJ2-7; D ambiguous. The CDR3 runs 15 residues. V was shortened by 4 bases and J by 3 bases, with 17 bases between the two germline ends. CDR1 is SGHRS, CDR2 YFSETQ, per germline. CDR3 nucleotides: TGCGCCAGCAGCCCATCCGAGTCCGTTGGCTACGAGCAGTACTTC. Protein sequence: CASSPSESVGYEQYF.

The rearrangement joins TRBV28 to TRBJ2-1, with D possibly matching TRBD2 (6 bases). This CDR3 spans 18 amino acids. The germline V gene has CDR1 MDHEN and CDR2 SYDVKM. V gave up 2 bases and J gave up 0 bases, with 17 bases separating them. CDR3 region: CASSLEGPGLSSYNEQFF. Written as DNA, the CDR3 is TGTGCCAGCAGTTTAGAGGGGCCGGGACTTAGCTCCTACAATGAGCAGTTCTTC. The variable domain in full, with the rest retrieved from reference TRBV28 and TRBJ2-1, is DVKVTQSSRYLVKRTGEKVFLECVQDMDHENMFWYRQDPGLGLRLIYFSYDVKMKEKGDIPEGYSVSREKKERFSLILESASTNQTSMYLCASSLEGPGLSSYNEQFFGPGTRLTVL.

This clonotype was seen more than once but under ten times. The rearrangement joins TRBV10-3 to TRBJ2-7, with D tentatively TRBD1 (5 bases). The CDR3 is 15 amino acids. V lost 6 bases to trimming and J lost 2 bases, with 17 bases between them. Germline V gives CDR1 ENHRY, CDR2 SYGVKD. The CDR3: CAIRDPGSHPYEQYF. CDR3 nucleotide sequence: TGTGCCATCAGGGACCCAGGGTCTCATCCCTACGAGCAGTACTTC.

The chain links TRBV3-1 to TRBJ1-4; 9 nucleotides agree with TRBD1. The germline gives CDR1 LGHDT, CDR2 YNNKEL (reference sequence). Trimming took 6 bases from V and 8 from J; bases not matched to a gene: 10. CDR3 length: 15 residues. The CDR3 nucleotides are TGTGCCAGCAGTGTCCCCGGGACAGGGATAGAAAAACTGTTTTTT. Translation: CASSVPGTGIEKLFF.

At least ten counts were recorded for this clonotype. The J gene is TRBJ2-2, the V gene TRBV24-1, with 7 positions matching TRBD2. Germline lookup yields CDR1 KGHDR and CDR2 SFDVKD. The CDR3 sequence is 13 residues long. Unmatched junction bases numbered 0, after V lost 6 bases and J lost 3 bases. CDR3 sequence reads: CATSRGDTGELFF. CDR3 sequence (DNA): TGTGCCACCAGTCGGGGGGACACCGGGGAGCTGTTTTTT.

The V gene is TRBV27, the J gene TRBJ2-3; 10 nucleotides agree with TRBD2. Germline assignment: CDR1 MNHEY and CDR2 SMNVEV (reference sequence). This CDR3 region has 18 residues. After removal of 1 base from V and 7 bases from J, the junction contained 14 bases not matched to a gene. CDR3 sequence reads: CASSLLRKQAGGPNTQYF. CDR3 bases: TGTGCCAGCAGTTTATTGAGGAAGCAAGCGGGAGGGCCAAATACGCAGTATTTT.

The genes are TRBV12-3 or TRBV12-4 and TRBJ2-4; D remains ambiguous. The CDR3 contains 12 residues. V was cut by 6 bases and J by 11 bases, with 14 bases left in between. The CDR3 is CASSPEDRVQYF. The CDR3 nucleotides read TGTGCCAGCAGCCCAGAGGACCGAGTTCAGTACTTC.